The next 20 T cell receptor beta chains were all read from a single sample in a study of cytotoxic CD8 clonotypes in ibrutinib-treated CLL (dated by TCRdb to 2020 to 2023). The library relied on the immunoSEQ multiplex PCR assay. TCRdb retrieved this table from immuneACCESS and kept in-frame rearrangements only. Not all clones are present; in checked studies, unresolved V genes account for under half, and no reason is known for the remainder. The sample table shows 150,000 to 200,000 clones, and 70% to 90% are seen once. The ten largest clones add up to about 3% of the sample. Taken with the paper, the label for time point translates to: progressive disease on ibrutinib. Sequenced here: PBMCs, sampled at disease progression, from a patient treated with ibrutinib. Source of these receptors: a human donor with chronic lymphocytic leukemia.

The chain couples TRBV4-3 to TRBJ2-7; TRBD2 matches 7 bases. CDR1 LGHNA and CDR2 YSLEER come from the germline V gene. The junction had 14 bases not matched to a gene; V was cut back by 1 base and J by 5 bases. There are 17 residues in the CDR3. The CDR3 here is CASSQALEASGSNEQYF. Written as DNA, the CDR3 is TGCGCCAGCAGCCAAGCCCTGGAGGCTAGCGGTTCCAACGAGCAGTACTTC.

The chain uses TRBV5-6 and TRBJ1-5; TRBD1 agrees at 7 bases. J lost 4 bases, V lost 3 bases, and 7 bases had no gene match. The germline gives CDR1 SGHDT, CDR2 YYEEEE. The length of the CDR3 is 15 residues. The DNA for the CDR3 is TGTGCCAGCAGCTATAATACACAGGGGAATCAGCCCCAGCATTTT. Translating it yields CASSYNTQGNQPQHF.

This rearrangement joins TRBV7-3 to TRBJ2-4; TRBD1 might be the D (6 bases). Trimming pared 5 bases from V and 0 bases from J, leaving 17 bases between. The length of the CDR3 is 17 residues. The germline gives CDR1 SGHTA, CDR2 FQGTGA. The CDR3 spells CASSPEGQSLAKNIQYF. The CDR3 nucleotides read TGTGCCAGCAGCCCGGAAGGACAGAGTCTAGCCAAAAACATTCAGTACTTC.

The chain employs TRBV29-1 and TRBJ2-2; unclear D gene. V was cut by 3 bases and J by 6 bases, with 8 bases left in between. CDR1 is SQVTM, CDR2 ANQGSEA, per germline. The CDR3 is 12 residues long. The CDR3 loop reads CSVEIIAGELFF. In DNA form, the CDR3 reads TGCAGCGTTGAGATCATTGCCGGGGAGCTGTTTTTT.

This rearrangement joins TRBV7-2 to TRBJ1-1, with unresolved D. Germline CDR1 reads SGHTA; CDR2 reads FQGNSA. V was pared by 1 base and J by 11 bases, with 23 bases between. This CDR3 spans 16 amino acids. The CDR3 nucleotides read TGTGCCAGCAGCTTAGGGGCAGCTCGATCCCAGCGGTTGGCTTTCTTT. Its protein is CASSLGAARSQRLAFF.

This chain joins TRBV19 and TRBJ1-1; possibly TRBD1 for D (6 bases). The CDR3 length is 13 residues. Looked up from germline, CDR1 is LNHDA and CDR2 is SQIVND (reference sequence). V was clipped by 10 bases and J by 1 base, with 13 bases between them. The CDR3 sequence: CATTGLGNTEAFF. In nucleotides, the CDR3 is TGTGCCACGACAGGATTAGGGAACACTGAAGCTTTCTTT.

In its sample, this clone was seen once. V usage is TRBV5-1 and J usage is TRBJ1-2; TRBD1 matches 10 bases. The germline V gene encodes CDR1 SGHRS and CDR2 YFSETQ. This CDR3 has 13 amino acids. With 4 bases clipped from V and 5 bases from J, the junction kept 2 bases outside the gene matches. Here the CDR3 DNA reads TGCGCCAGCAGCGAGGGACAGGGGTATGGCTACACCTTC. This gives the protein CASSEGQGYGYTF.

This chain links TRBV27 with TRBJ1-1; no clear D. The length of the CDR3 is 13 residues. The germline CDR1 and CDR2 sequences are MNHEY and SMNVEV (reference sequence). Trimming took off 3 bases at V and 9 bases at J, with 14 bases between the two ends. CDR3 loop: CASSFGGVSQAFF. DNA for the CDR3: TGTGCCAGCAGTTTTGGCGGGGTTTCTCAAGCTTTCTTT.

This clone occurred once. The CDR3 nucleotides read TGCGCCAGCAGCCAAGATCTAAGGAGGACCTACGAGCAGTACTTC. Translating it yields CASSQDLRRTYEQYF. This chain connects TRBV4-1 to TRBJ2-7, with a tentative D call TRBD2 (5 bases). Trimming cost V 0 bases and J 2 bases, with 11 bases left between them. This CDR3 has 15 residues. Per germline, CDR1 MGHRA and CDR2 YSYEKL.

This chain joins TRBV7-6 and TRBJ2-2, with TRBD1 identical over 9 bases. Unmatched junction bases numbered 4, after V lost 1 base and J lost 4 bases. In germline, CDR1 is SGHVS, CDR2 FNYEAQ. The CDR3 is 16 amino acids. In nucleotides, the CDR3 is TGTGCCAGCAGCTTAGGATCACAGGGGGCCACCGGGGAGCTGTTTTTT. It yields the protein CASSLGSQGATGELFF. Together with reference TRBV7-6 and TRBJ2-2, the CDR3 gives the full variable domain: GAGVSQSPRYKVTKRGQDVALRCDPISGHVSLYWYRQALGQGPEFLTYFNYEAQQDKSGLPNDRFSAERPEGSISTLTIQRTEQRDSAMYRCASSLGSQGATGELFFGEGSRLTVL.

The chain joins TRBV5-4 to TRBJ2-1; possible D gene TRBD2, 5 bases. The V gene's germline CDR1 is SGHNT and CDR2 YYREEE (reference sequence). CDR3 size: 17 residues. Between the trimmed V and J ends, which lost 4 bases and 6 bases, there was a span of 23 bases. The CDR3 here is CASSQRTVLRGLNEQFF. CDR3 coding DNA: TGTGCCAGCAGCCAGAGAACGGTGCTGAGAGGGCTCAATGAGCAGTTCTTC.

For the CDR3, the DNA is TGTGCCAGTAGTATTTTCGGCGGCGGGGACAGGGGATCCTACGAGCAGTACTTC. As protein: CASSIFGGGDRGSYEQYF. This chain uses TRBV19 with TRBJ2-7; 10 nucleotides agree with TRBD1. The CDR3 runs to 18 residues. Looked up from germline, CDR1 is LNHDA and CDR2 is SQIVND (reference sequence). Trimming cost V 3 bases and J 1 base; bases outside gene matches: 12.

The chain links TRBV9 to TRBJ2-3; 11 bases are a match to TRBD2. The CDR3 consists of 17 residues. V lost 0 bases, J lost 2 bases, and 5 bases stayed unmatched. In germline, CDR1 is SGDLS, CDR2 YYNGEE. CDR3 DNA sequence: TGTGCCAGCAGCGTAGGATTAGCGGGAGGGTCCACAGATACGCAGTATTTT. It encodes CASSVGLAGGSTDTQYF.

J is TRBJ1-2 and V is TRBV30; no firm D call. This CDR3 region has 16 residues. V lost 2 bases and J 2 bases, leaving 18 bases between the germline ends. CDR1 and CDR2 (germline): GTSNPN, SVGIG (reference sequence). CDR3 region: CAWSILSGSGNYGYTF. The CDR3 region has the DNA TGTGCCTGGAGTATTCTGTCGGGATCGGGGAACTATGGCTACACCTTC.

The chain has TRBV5-1 and TRBJ1-5; 7 nucleotides match TRBD1. This CDR3 contains 14 residues. The V and J ends lost 0 bases and 7 bases, in that order; junction bases with no gene match: 4. CDR1 is SGHRS, CDR2 YFSETQ, per germline. The CDR3 region has the DNA TGCGCCAGCAGCTTGGACAGGGGAGGCCAGCCCCAGCATTTT. Translation gives CASSLDRGGQPQHF.

This clone turned up a few times. This chain uses TRBV19 with TRBJ2-5; D perhaps matches TRBD2 (6 bases). The CDR3 is made up of 14 amino acids. Trimming pared 7 bases from V and 3 bases from J, leaving 15 bases between. The germline CDR1 and CDR2 sequences are LNHDA and SQIVND (reference sequence). CDR3 bases: TGTGCCAGTAATCCGGGACTTTTAAAAGAGACCCAGTACTTC. Its protein is CASNPGLLKETQYF. Complete variable domain (other parts from reference TRBV19 and TRBJ2-5): DGGITQSPKYLFRKEGQNVTLSCEQNLNHDAMYWYRQDPGQGLRLIYYSQIVNDFQKGDIAEGYSVSREKKESFPLTVTSAQKNPTAFYLCASNPGLLKETQYFGPGTRLLVL.

This clone was observed a few times. V gene TRBV7-6 combines with J gene TRBJ1-1; D gene ambiguous. The ends were cut back, 5 bases at V and 2 bases at J, with 15 bases in the middle. Germline assignment: CDR1 SGHVS and CDR2 FNYEAQ. This CDR3 contains 15 residues. Here the CDR3 reads CASSHSVEGNTEAFF. CDR3 DNA sequence: TGTGCCAGCAGCCATTCCGTGGAGGGTAACACTGAAGCTTTCTTT.

The chain employs TRBV5-1 and TRBJ2-5; a weak D match, TRBD2 (6 bases). Germline CDR1 is SGHRS and CDR2 is YFSETQ. V was shortened by 0 bases and J by 5 bases, with 11 bases between the two germline ends. The CDR3 loop spans 14 amino acids. CDR3 in amino acids: CASSLGVAVETQYF. The CDR3 coding sequence is TGCGCCAGCAGCTTGGGGGTAGCGGTCGAGACCCAGTACTTC.

This sequence joins TRBV18 and TRBJ1-2, with 9 bases that match TRBD1. Germline V gene lookup returns CDR1 KGHSH and CDR2 LQKENI. V lost 4 bases and J lost 4; bases outside the gene matches: 10. The CDR3 runs 16 residues. The CDR3 DNA is TGTGCCAGCTCACTAACAGGGGGCAAGAGGGTCTATGGCTACACCTTC. Its translation: CASSLTGGKRVYGYTF.

The chain is built from TRBV7-9 and TRBJ2-5; D tentatively fits TRBD1 or TRBD2 (6 bases each). From germline, CDR1 is SEHNR and CDR2 FQNEAQ (reference sequence). V lost 1 base and J 2 bases, leaving 11 bases between the germline ends. The CDR3 is made up of 15 amino acids. This CDR3 is CASSLGGTTQETQYF. CDR3 nucleotide sequence: TGTGCCAGCAGCTTAGGCGGGACAACGCAAGAGACCCAGTACTTC.